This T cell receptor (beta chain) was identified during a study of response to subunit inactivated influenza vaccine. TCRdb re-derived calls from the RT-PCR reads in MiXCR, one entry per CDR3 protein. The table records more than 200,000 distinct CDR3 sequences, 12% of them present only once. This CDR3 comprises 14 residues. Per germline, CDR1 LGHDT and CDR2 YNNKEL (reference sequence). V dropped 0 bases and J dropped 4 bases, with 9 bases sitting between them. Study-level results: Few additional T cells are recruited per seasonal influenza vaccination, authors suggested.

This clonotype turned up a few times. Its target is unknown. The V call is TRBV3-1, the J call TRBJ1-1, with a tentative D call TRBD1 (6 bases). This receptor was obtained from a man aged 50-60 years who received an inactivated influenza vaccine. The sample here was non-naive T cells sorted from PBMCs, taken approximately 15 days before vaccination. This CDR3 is CASSQDEGVTEAFF. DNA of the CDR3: TGTGCCAGCAGCCAAGATGAGGGGGTCACTGAAGCTTTCTTT.